This TCR beta chain derives from a study of a mutant IDH1 vaccine in newly diagnosed glioma. The CDR3 is made up of 14 amino acids. Trimming removed 2 bases at V and 3 bases at J, with 11 bases between. Germline CDR1 and CDR2: SGHDN and FVKESK. About this clone: As yet, its antigen is unknown.

Sample time point: week 47, end of study. Vaccinated patients received 300 ug of mutant IDH1 20-mer peptide per dose, with topical imiquimod. Libraries were prepared by immunoSEQ multiplex PCR; TCRdb keeps only in-frame clonotypes and omits some of them. This sample carries around 61,000 clones, approximately 75% of them seen once, and the ten largest clones take around 5%. The V and J genes are TRBV14 and TRBJ2-7; possible D gene TRBD1, 6 bases. The sequence was obtained from a man aged 45-60 years with glioma. The sequencing used PBMCs, collected from a glioma patient whose treatment included an IDH1 peptide vaccine. The CDR3 protein is CASSQRTVFYEQYF. CDR3 in DNA: TGTGCCAGCAGCCAAAGGACAGTGTTCTACGAGCAGTACTTC. The whole variable domain, filled in from reference TRBV14 and TRBJ2-7, reads EAGVTQFPSHSVIEKGQTVTLRCDPISGHDNLYWYRRVMGKEIKFLLHFVKESKQDESGMPNNRFLAERTGGTYSTLKVQPAELEDSGVYFCASSQRTVFYEQYFGPGTRLTVT.